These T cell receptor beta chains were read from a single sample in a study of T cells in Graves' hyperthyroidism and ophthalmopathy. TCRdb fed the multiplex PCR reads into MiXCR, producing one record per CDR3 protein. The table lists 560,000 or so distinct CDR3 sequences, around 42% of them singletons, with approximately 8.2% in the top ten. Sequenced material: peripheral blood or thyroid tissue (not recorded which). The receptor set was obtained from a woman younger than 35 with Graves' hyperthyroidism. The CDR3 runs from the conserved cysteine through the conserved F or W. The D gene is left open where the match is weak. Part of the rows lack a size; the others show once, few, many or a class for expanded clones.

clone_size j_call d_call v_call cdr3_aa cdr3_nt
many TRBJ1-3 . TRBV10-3 CAISESSWGNTIYF TGTGCCATCAGTGAGTCGAGCTGGGGAAACACCATATATTTT
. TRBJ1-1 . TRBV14 CASSQDRVTLEAFF TGTGCCAGCAGCCAAGATCGGGTTACTTTAGAAGCTTTCTTT
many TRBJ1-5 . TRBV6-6 CASSYVGGQPQHF TGTGCCAGCAGTTACGTGGGGGGTCAGCCCCAGCATTTT
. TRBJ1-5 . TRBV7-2 CASRSFGRQPRNQPQHF TGTGCCAGCAGGTCGTTCGGCAGACAGCCCCGCAATCAGCCCCAGCATTTT
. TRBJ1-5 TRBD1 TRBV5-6 CASSLEQRQGALFPQPQHF TGTGCCAGCAGCTTAGAGCAGAGACAGGGGGCTTTATTTCCTCAGCCCCAGCATTTT
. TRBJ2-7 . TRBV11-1 CASSRAVPYEQYF TGTGCCAGCAGTCGAGCGGTTCCCTACGAGCAGTACTTC
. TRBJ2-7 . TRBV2 CAWNTGIFYEQYF TGTGCCTGGAACACAGGGATTTTCTACGAGCAGTACTTC
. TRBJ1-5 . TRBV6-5 CASSYGPGSSNQPQHF TGTGCCAGCAGTTACGGTCCGGGGAGTAGCAATCAGCCCCAGCATTTT
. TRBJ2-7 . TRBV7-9 CASSKQDEDYEQYF TGTGCCAGCAGCAAACAGGACGAGGACTACGAGCAGTACTTC
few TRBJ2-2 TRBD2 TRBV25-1 CASRGTSGPNTGELFF TGTGCCAGCAGAGGGACTAGCGGGCCTAACACCGGGGAGCTGTTTTTT
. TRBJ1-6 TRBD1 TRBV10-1 CASSEGDRNNSPLHF TGCGCCAGCAGTGAGGGGGACAGGAATAATTCACCCCTCCACTTT
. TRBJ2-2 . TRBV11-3 CASRGESPGELFF TGTGCCAGCAGAGGGGAATCGCCCGGGGAGCTGTTTTTT
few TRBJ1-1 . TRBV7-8 CASAGTDMNTEAFF TGTGCCAGTGCTGGGACGGATATGAACACTGAAGCTTTCTTT
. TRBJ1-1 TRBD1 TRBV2 CASRGGQGYTEAFF TGTGCCAGCAGGGGAGGACAGGGCTACACTGAAGCTTTCTTT
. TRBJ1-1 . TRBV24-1 CATSEVRDTNTEAFF TGTGCCACCAGTGAGGTCCGGGACACCAACACTGAAGCTTTCTTT
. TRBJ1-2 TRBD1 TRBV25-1 CASSLAGQGARGYTF TGTGCCAGCAGTTTAGCGGGCCAGGGGGCACGGGGCTACACCTTC
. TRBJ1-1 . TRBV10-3 CAISATGTQTF TGTGCCATCAGTGCCACAGGGACCCAAACCTTT
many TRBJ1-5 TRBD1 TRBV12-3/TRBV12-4 CASSTKGTGHNQPQHF TGTGCCAGCAGTACAAAGGGGACAGGGCACAATCAGCCCCAGCATTTT
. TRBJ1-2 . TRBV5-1 CASSFGDSSYGYTF TGCGCCAGCAGCTTCGGGGACTCCTCCTATGGCTACACCTTC
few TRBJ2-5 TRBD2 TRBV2 CAREGLAGVKKTQYF TGTGCCCGCGAGGGACTAGCGGGAGTTAAAAAGACCCAGTACTTC
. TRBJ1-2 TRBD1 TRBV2 CASSPPPPGQQKDGYTF TGTGCCAGCTCACCACCTCCACCGGGACAGCAGAAGGATGGCTACACCTTC
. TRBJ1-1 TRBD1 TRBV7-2 CAHRDGTGAEAFF TGTGCCCACAGGGATGGGACAGGGGCTGAAGCTTTCTTT
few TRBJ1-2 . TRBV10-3 CASKLQGSGGYGYTF TGTGCCAGCAAACTACAGGGTAGTGGTGGCTATGGCTACACCTTC
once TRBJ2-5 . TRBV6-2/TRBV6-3 CATEAGETQYF TGTGCCACCGAGGCGGGAGAGACCCAGTACTTC
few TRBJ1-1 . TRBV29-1 CSVDGVGTEAFF TGCAGCGTTGATGGGGTGGGAACTGAAGCTTTCTTT
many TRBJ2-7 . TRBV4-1 CASSHGGNYEQYF TGCGCCAGCAGCCACGGGGGAAACTACGAGCAGTACTTC
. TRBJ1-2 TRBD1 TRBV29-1 CSATKQGGKVYGYTF TGCAGCGCCACCAAACAGGGGGGGAAGGTCTATGGCTACACCTTC
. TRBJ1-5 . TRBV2 CASSEALGTQHF TGTGCCAGCAGTGAAGCGCTGGGGACCCAGCATTTT
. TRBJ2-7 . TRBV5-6 CASSLNYPSYEQYF TGTGCCAGCAGCTTAAACTACCCATCCTACGAGCAGTACTTC
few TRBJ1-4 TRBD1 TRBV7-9 CASSSTGLNEKLFF TGTGCCAGCAGCTCGACAGGGCTTAATGAAAAACTGTTTTTT
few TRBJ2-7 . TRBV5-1 CASSLGSNSYEQYF TGCGCCAGCAGCTTGGGTTCTAACTCCTACGAGCAGTACTTC
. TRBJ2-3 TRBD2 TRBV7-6 CATSQTSDSTDTQYF TGTGCCACCTCCCAGACTAGCGATAGCACAGATACGCAGTATTTT
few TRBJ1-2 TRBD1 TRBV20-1 CSARTGETGYTF TGCAGTGCTAGGACAGGGGAGACGGGCTACACCTTC
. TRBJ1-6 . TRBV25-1 CASSVEGGINSPLHF TGTGCCAGCAGCGTAGAAGGAGGGATTAATTCACCCCTCCACTTT
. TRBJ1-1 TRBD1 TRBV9 CASSTGGQNTEAFF TGTGCCAGCAGCACAGGGGGCCAGAACACTGAAGCTTTCTTT
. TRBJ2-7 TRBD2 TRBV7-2 CASSLVETSASHMHEQYF TGTGCCAGCAGCTTAGTAGAGACTAGCGCCTCCCATATGCACGAGCAGTACTTC